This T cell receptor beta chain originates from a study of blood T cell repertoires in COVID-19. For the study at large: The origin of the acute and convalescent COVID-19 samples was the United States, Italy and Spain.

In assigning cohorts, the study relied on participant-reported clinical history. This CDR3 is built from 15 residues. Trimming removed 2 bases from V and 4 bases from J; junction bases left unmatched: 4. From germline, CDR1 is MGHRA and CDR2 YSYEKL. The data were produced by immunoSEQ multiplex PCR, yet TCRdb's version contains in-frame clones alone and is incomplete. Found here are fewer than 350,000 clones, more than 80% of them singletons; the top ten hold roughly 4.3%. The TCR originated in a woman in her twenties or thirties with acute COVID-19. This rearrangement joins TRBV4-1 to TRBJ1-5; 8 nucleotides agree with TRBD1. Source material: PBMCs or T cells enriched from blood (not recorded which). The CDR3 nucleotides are TGCGCCAGCAGCCAACAGGGGGCTTTAAATCAGCCCCAGCATTTT. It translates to CASSQQGALNQPQHF.